This entry is about one T cell receptor beta chain. Germline CDR1 SGHTA, CDR2 FQGTGA. CDR3 length equals 15 residues. J was trimmed by 4 bases and V by 6 bases; bases with no gene match: 6. The data stem from a study of blood T cell repertoires in COVID-19. Study information: Collection of acute and convalescent COVID-19 samples took place in the United States, Italy and Spain. PBMCs, B-cell-depleted T cells, or T cells were the source of the cDNA or gDNA that made up the material.

As processed by the authors: Reference gene primer amplification in the assay estimated nucleated cell counts. Sequenced by immunoSEQ multiplex PCR; TCRdb stores in-frame clones only, minus some. From that table come the V and J calls and clone size; the DNA was used to work out D and trimming. The sample holds 300,000 or so clones, 90% seen once. The V and J genes are TRBV7-3 and TRBJ2-3, with TRBD1 identical over 11 bases. This TCR came from a woman aged 40 to 55 with acute or convalescent COVID-19. Sequencing was carried out using peripheral blood. The CDR3 sequence is CASRPGTGGSDTQYF. In DNA, the CDR3 is TGTGCCAGCAGGCCTGGGACAGGGGGGTCAGATACGCAGTATTTT.